The 8 T cell receptor beta chains reported below all come from one sample, sequenced in a study of CD8 T cells in ankylosing spondylitis. TCRdb re-analysed the 5' RACE reads in MiXCR, keeping a single row per CDR3 protein. Among 310,000 or so distinct CDR3 sequences listed, 20% were seen once. The sample taken for sequencing was blood, either unsorted or a sorted T cell fraction (not recorded which). The receptors stem from a male donor with ankylosing spondylitis or in good health (not recorded which).

V gene TRBV20-1 combines with J gene TRBJ2-5; D may correspond to TRBD1 or TRBD2 (5 bases each). Trimming took 0 bases from V and 1 from J, leaving 24 bases between them. There are 19 residues in the CDR3. Germline lookup yields CDR1 DFQATT and CDR2 SNEGSKA (reference sequence). CDR3 DNA sequence: TGCAGTGCTAGAGATCGTTCCGGGGCAGGGAGTTCGATCCAAGAGACCCAGTACTTC. Protein sequence: CSARDRSGAGSSIQETQYF.

The genes are TRBV7-8 and TRBJ2-2, with TRBD1 matching 10 bases. V shed 6 bases and J 4 bases; nucleotides not matched to a gene: 8. This CDR3 has 16 residues. Germline lookup yields CDR1 SGHVS and CDR2 FQNEAQ. This CDR3 is CASRTPGQGSTGELFF. In nucleotides, the CDR3 is TGTGCCAGCAGGACGCCGGGACAGGGGTCCACCGGGGAGCTGTTTTTT.

The chain combines TRBV5-1 with TRBJ2-2; D unclear. Between the trimmed V and J ends, which lost 5 bases and 2 bases, there was a span of 16 bases. Germline loops: CDR1 SGHRS, CDR2 YFSETQ. The CDR3 consists of 16 residues. The CDR3 is CASRLAGLRNTGELFF. The CDR3, as DNA: TGCGCCAGCAGACTGGCTGGGTTGCGAAACACCGGGGAGCTGTTTTTT.

This clonotype turned up a few times. This chain uses TRBV20-1 with TRBJ2-1; the D call may be TRBD1 or TRBD2 (5 bases each). Germline CDR1 DFQATT, CDR2 SNEGSKA (reference sequence). This CDR3 is built from 12 residues. V lost 8 bases to trimming and J lost 10 bases, with 18 bases between them. Here the CDR3 DNA reads TGCAGTTCGACGTTGGGACCCAGGGAGCAGTTCTTC. This encodes CSSTLGPREQFF.

The chain links TRBV10-3 to TRBJ2-3; D remains ambiguous. Trimming took 3 bases from V and 1 from J, leaving 8 bases between them. Germline CDR1 reads ENHRY; CDR2 reads SYGVKD. The CDR3 is made up of 14 amino acids. The CDR3 region is CAISDPGRTDTQYF. In DNA form, the CDR3 reads TGTGCCATCAGTGACCCTGGCCGCACAGATACGCAGTATTTT.

The J gene is TRBJ1-6, the V gene TRBV20-1, with TRBD1 matching 7 bases. V shed 6 bases and J 7 bases; nucleotides not matched to a gene: 9. The CDR3 extends over 14 amino acids. CDR1 DFQATT and CDR2 SNEGSKA come from the germline V gene (reference sequence). The CDR3 loop reads CSANTGTENSPLHF. In DNA, the CDR3 is TGCAGTGCAAATACCGGGACAGAAAATTCACCCCTCCACTTT.

This clonotype was observed a single time. V and J are TRBV29-1 and TRBJ2-6; TRBD2 matches 7 bases. The CDR3 sequence is 17 residues long. Germline lookup yields CDR1 SQVTM and CDR2 ANQGSEA. With V trimmed by 4 bases and J by 0 bases, 9 bases remained unmatched. CDR3 loop: CSVGGASGSSGANVLTF. The CDR3 DNA is TGCAGCGTTGGCGGGGCTAGCGGTAGCTCTGGGGCCAACGTCCTGACTTTC.

The chain carries TRBV12-3 or TRBV12-4 and TRBJ2-1; 7 bases agree with TRBD2. V trimming: 3 bases; J trimming: 7 bases; junction bases outside the gene matches: 3. CDR3 size: 13 residues. The CDR3 here is CASSLWEGNEQFF. In DNA, the CDR3 is TGTGCCAGCAGTTTGTGGGAGGGGAATGAGCAGTTCTTC.